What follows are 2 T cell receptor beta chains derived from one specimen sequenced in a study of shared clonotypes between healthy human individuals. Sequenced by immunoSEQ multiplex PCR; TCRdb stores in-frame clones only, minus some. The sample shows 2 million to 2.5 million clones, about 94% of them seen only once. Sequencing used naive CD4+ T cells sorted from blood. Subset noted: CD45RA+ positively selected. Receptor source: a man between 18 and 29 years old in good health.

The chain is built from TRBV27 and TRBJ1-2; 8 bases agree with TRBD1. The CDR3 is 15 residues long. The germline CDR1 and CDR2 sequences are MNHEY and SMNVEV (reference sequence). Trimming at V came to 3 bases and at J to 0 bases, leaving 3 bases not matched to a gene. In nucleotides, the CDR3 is TGTGCCAGCAGTTTTCGACAGGGGTCTAACTATGGCTACACCTTC. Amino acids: CASSFRQGSNYGYTF.

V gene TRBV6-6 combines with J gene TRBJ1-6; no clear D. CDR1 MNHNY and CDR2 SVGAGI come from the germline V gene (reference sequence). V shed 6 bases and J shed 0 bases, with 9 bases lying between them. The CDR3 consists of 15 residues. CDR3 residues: CASSITSSYNSPLHF. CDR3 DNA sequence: TGTGCCAGCAGCATAACTAGCTCCTATAATTCACCCCTCCACTTT.